The 22 T cell receptor beta chains below were found in one sample sequenced in a study of PD-1 blockade in classical Hodgkin lymphoma. Only in-frame clones appear in the TCRdb table, and some are missing; sequencing was by immunoSEQ multiplex PCR. The sample holds about 35,000 clones, roughly three quarters seen once. Brentuximab vedotin exposure varied, and every patient relapsed after autologous stem cell transplantation. The sequences come from peripheral blood mononuclear cells (PBMCs), collected before the second cycle of nivolumab. Source of these receptors: a human donor with classical Hodgkin lymphoma.

The rearrangement joins TRBV10-3 to TRBJ2-7; D ambiguous. CDR3 length equals 12 residues. Trimming removed 11 bases from V and 1 base from J, with 12 bases in between. From germline, CDR1 is ENHRY and CDR2 SYGVKD. Written as DNA, the CDR3 is TGTGCCTTCGGAAGTGTTTCCTACGAGCAGTACTTC. This sequence encodes CAFGSVSYEQYF.

The rearrangement uses TRBV5-4 and TRBJ2-5; D not certain. The CDR3 has 11 amino acids. V was pared by 3 bases and J by 4 bases, with 4 bases between. The germline gives CDR1 SGHNT, CDR2 YYREEE (reference sequence). The CDR3 loop is CASSSGETQYF. The CDR3 coding sequence is TGTGCCAGCAGCTCGGGAGAGACCCAGTACTTC.

This chain uses TRBV4-2 with TRBJ2-1, with 9 positions matching TRBD1. Trimming cost V 4 bases and J 4 bases; bases outside gene matches: 8. Germline V CDR1 and CDR2: LGHNA, YNFKEQ. This CDR3 spans 16 amino acids. CDR3 bases: TGTGCCAGCAGCCGGGGACAGGGAGGGTGGTACAATGAGCAGTTCTTC. This codes for CASSRGQGGWYNEQFF.

This rearrangement joins TRBV19 to TRBJ1-5; D uncertain. Germline CDR1 reads LNHDA; CDR2 reads SQIVND (reference sequence). The CDR3 is 16 amino acids. V lost 9 bases, J lost 3 bases, and 21 bases lay in between. The CDR3 is CASLSPRFAFNQPQHF. The CDR3 DNA is TGTGCCAGCCTATCCCCTCGGTTTGCCTTCAATCAGCCCCAGCATTTT.

This sequence joins TRBV2 and TRBJ1-6; 8 bases are a match to TRBD1. This CDR3 spans 16 amino acids. The V gene's germline CDR1 is SNHLY and CDR2 FYNNEI. With V trimmed by 7 bases and J by 4 bases, 9 bases remained unmatched. The DNA of the CDR3 is TGTGCCAGCAATCTCATGGGGGACAGGTATAATTCACCCCTCCACTTT. Translation: CASNLMGDRYNSPLHF.

The gene calls are TRBV6-5 and TRBJ2-2; D unresolved. With 5 bases removed from V and 5 bases from J, the gap between germline ends came to 12 bases. Germline V gene lookup returns CDR1 MNHEY and CDR2 SVGAGI. The CDR3 sequence is 14 residues long. The CDR3, as DNA: TGTGCCAGCAGTCCCTATACCGGGACCGGGGAGCTGTTTTTT. Amino acid sequence: CASSPYTGTGELFF.

J is TRBJ1-1 and V is TRBV6-1; 7 nucleotides agree with TRBD1. Trimming removed 4 bases from V and 0 bases from J; junction bases left unmatched: 8. Germline CDR1 reads MNHNS; CDR2 reads SASEGT. CDR3 length: 16 residues. CDR3 nucleotide sequence: TGTGCCAGCAGTGTTTTGCACAGGGGCATGAACACTGAAGCTTTCTTT. This codes for CASSVLHRGMNTEAFF.

Of note for this clone: Just one base apart from a much larger clone, this may be a read error. At the DNA level, this CDR3 is encoded by other sequences in the same sample as well. The chain recombines TRBV6-1 with TRBJ2-7; D unresolved. The ends were cut back, 3 bases at V and 4 bases at J, with 4 bases in the middle. CDR1 is MNHNS, CDR2 SASEGT, per germline. This CDR3 comprises 11 residues. This CDR3 reads CASSEMYEQYF. The CDR3 nucleotides are TGTGCCAGCAGTGAGATGTACGAGCAGTACTTC.

The chain couples TRBV5-4 to TRBJ1-1; 7 bases map to TRBD1. The germline CDR1 and CDR2 sequences are SGHNT and YYREEE (reference sequence). The trim removed 0 bases at V and 1 base at J, leaving 3 bases unmatched. The CDR3 contains 15 residues. The CDR3 DNA follows: TGTGCCAGCAGCTTGGTAGGGGGCGGGAACACTGAAGCTTTCTTT. Translation gives CASSLVGGGNTEAFF.

The CDR3 is CAWSVREKLFF. In DNA form, the CDR3 reads TGTGCCTGGAGTGTTCGGGAAAAACTGTTTTTT. The gene calls are TRBV30 and TRBJ1-4; D is unresolved. CDR1 is GTSNPN, CDR2 SVGIG, per germline (reference sequence). V was clipped by 0 bases and J by 8 bases, with 4 bases between them. The CDR3 sequence is 11 residues long.

The chain links TRBV18 to TRBJ1-2; possibly TRBD1 for D (5 bases). Trimming shortened V by 2 bases and J by 6 bases, and 10 bases separated the two germline ends. CDR3 length: 13 amino acids. Germline V gene data show CDR1 as KGHSH and CDR2 as LQKENI. This CDR3 is CASSPFREDGYTF. In DNA form, the CDR3 reads TGTGCCAGCTCACCATTCAGGGAGGATGGCTACACCTTC.

This sequence joins TRBV6-5 and TRBJ2-5; D is undetermined. CDR3 size: 13 residues. Germline-derived CDR1 and CDR2 are MNHEY and SVGAGI. The germline V and J ends were trimmed by 6 bases and 2 bases, with 10 bases remaining between them. CDR3 residues: CASSPIIQETQYF. In DNA, the CDR3 is TGTGCCAGCAGCCCCATCATACAAGAGACCCAGTACTTC.

This sequence joins TRBV7-9 and TRBJ1-5, with D perhaps TRBD1 (5 bases). V shed 1 base and J shed 6 bases, with 16 bases lying between them. The CDR3 spans 16 residues. CDR1 and CDR2 from the germline V gene are SEHNR and FQNEAQ (reference sequence). Here the CDR3 reads CASSLVKDSEVQPQHF. DNA for the CDR3: TGTGCCAGCAGCTTAGTCAAAGACAGTGAGGTTCAGCCCCAGCATTTT.

In DNA, the CDR3 is TGTGCCAGCAGCTTAAGGTCACCCTTGTTTGCCTGTGTATTAAATCAGCCCCAGCATTTT. Its protein is CASSLRSPLFACVLNQPQHF. The chain combines TRBV11-3 with TRBJ1-5; no definite D call. Trimming removed 2 bases from V and 4 bases from J, with 27 bases in between. The CDR3 contains 20 residues. Germline-derived CDR1 and CDR2 are SGHNT and YENEEA.

The chain links TRBV7-9 to TRBJ1-4; D gene uncertain. The CDR3 runs 14 residues. The germline V and J ends were trimmed by 7 bases and 4 bases, with 13 bases remaining between them. Germline CDR1 reads SEHNR; CDR2 reads FQNEAQ (reference sequence). CDR3 residues: CASISGSGNEKLFF. The CDR3 region has the DNA TGTGCCAGCATATCGGGCTCGGGTAATGAAAAACTGTTTTTT.

The CDR3 here is CASSPYQSEVLYYGYTF. The CDR3 nucleotides read TGTGCCAGCTCGCCTTACCAATCCGAAGTTCTTTACTATGGCTACACCTTC. The chain couples TRBV18 to TRBJ1-2, with no clear D. The CDR3 has 17 amino acids. Trimming took 6 bases from V and 3 from J, leaving 23 bases between them. CDR1 KGHSH and CDR2 LQKENI come from the germline V gene.

V and J are TRBV5-1 and TRBJ2-3; 10 nucleotides match TRBD1. The germline CDR1 and CDR2 sequences are SGHRS and YFSETQ. The trim removed 4 bases at V and 4 bases at J, leaving 6 bases unmatched. The length of the CDR3 is 15 residues. CDR3: CASSAGQGIADTQYF. In nucleotides, the CDR3 is TGCGCCAGCAGCGCGGGACAGGGGATCGCAGATACGCAGTATTTT. Drawing the rest from reference TRBV5-1 and TRBJ2-3, the complete variable domain is KAGVTQTPRYLIKTRGQQVTLSCSPISGHRSVSWYQQTPGQGLQFLFEYFSETQRNKGNFPGRFSGRQFSNSRSEMNVSTLELGDSALYLCASSAGQGIADTQYFGPGTRLTVL.

V and J are TRBV2 and TRBJ1-1, with D unclear. CDR1 SNHLY and CDR2 FYNNEI come from the germline V gene. The CDR3 is 15 amino acids. V gave up 3 bases and J gave up 0 bases, with 11 bases separating them. The CDR3 is CASSEGRSLNTEAFF. CDR3 DNA: TGTGCCAGCAGTGAGGGGAGGTCCCTGAACACTGAAGCTTTCTTT.

This chain links TRBV30 with TRBJ1-2; D unresolved. The CDR3 totals 12 residues. V was pared by 8 bases and J by 1 base, with 11 bases between. In germline, CDR1 is GTSNPN, CDR2 SVGIG (reference sequence). DNA of the CDR3: TGTGCCGCAAGAGGAAATAACTATGGCTACACCTTC. Its protein is CAARGNNYGYTF.

The chain combines TRBV5-1 with TRBJ1-1; 8 positions match TRBD1. V was clipped by 0 bases and J by 5 bases; unmatched bases: 6. The CDR3 length is 15 residues. From germline, CDR1 is SGHRS and CDR2 YFSETQ. The CDR3 nucleotides are TGCGCCAGCAGCTTGGAAGGCAGGGGGCATACTGAAGCTTTCTTT. Protein product: CASSLEGRGHTEAFF.

The chain is built from TRBV4-1 and TRBJ2-1; D call uncertain. Germline lookup yields CDR1 MGHRA and CDR2 YSYEKL. This CDR3 is built from 16 residues. Trimming stripped 0 bases from V and 2 bases from J, with 11 bases between. CDR3: CASSQELVPPYNEQFF. CDR3 coding DNA: TGCGCCAGCAGCCAAGAGCTTGTGCCGCCCTACAATGAGCAGTTCTTC.

V usage is TRBV28 and J usage is TRBJ2-1, with D possibly TRBD2 on 6 matching bases. This CDR3 region has 16 residues. Germline V CDR1 and CDR2: MDHEN, SYDVKM. The V end was cut by 2 bases, the J end by 5 bases, with 16 bases between. The CDR3 bases are TGTGCCAGCAGTTTAGCCCTTGGGACTTTCAACAATGAGCAGTTCTTC. Amino acids: CASSLALGTFNNEQFF.